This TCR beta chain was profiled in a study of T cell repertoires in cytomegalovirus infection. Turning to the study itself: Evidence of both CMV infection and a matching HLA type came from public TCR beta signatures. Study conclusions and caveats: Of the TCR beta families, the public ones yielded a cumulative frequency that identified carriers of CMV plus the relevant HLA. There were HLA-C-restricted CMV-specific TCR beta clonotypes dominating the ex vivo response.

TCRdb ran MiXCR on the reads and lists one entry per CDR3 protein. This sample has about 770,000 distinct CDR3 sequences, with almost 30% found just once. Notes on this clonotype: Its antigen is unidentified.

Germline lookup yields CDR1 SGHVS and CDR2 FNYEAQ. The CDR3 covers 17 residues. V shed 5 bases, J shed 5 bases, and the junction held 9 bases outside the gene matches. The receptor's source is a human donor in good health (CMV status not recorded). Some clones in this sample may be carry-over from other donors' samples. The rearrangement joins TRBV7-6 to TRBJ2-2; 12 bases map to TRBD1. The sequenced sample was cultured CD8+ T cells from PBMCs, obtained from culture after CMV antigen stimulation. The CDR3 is CASSETGQGARTGELFF. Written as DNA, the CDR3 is TGTGCCAGCAGCGAAACGGGACAGGGGGCGCGTACCGGGGAGCTGTTTTTT.